Listed here are 15 T cell receptor beta chains from one sample, sequenced in a study of T cells after yellow fever vaccination. TCRdb called the 5' RACE reads again in MiXCR, with one record for every CDR3 protein. The sample lists approximately 550,000 distinct CDR3 sequences, about 13% occurring once. Specimen: PBMCs, collected on the day of the yellow fever booster vaccination. These receptors were obtained from a man younger than 45 who received the YFV17D yellow fever vaccine.

This clonotype has a handful of counts. The chain carries TRBV12-3 or TRBV12-4 and TRBJ2-1; TRBD1 might be the D (6 bases). This CDR3 contains 12 residues. Trimming took off 6 bases at V and 14 bases at J, with 17 bases between the two ends. The CDR3 region has the DNA TGTGCCAGCAGCGAAGGGCTAGGGGGAAAGTTCTTC. It translates to CASSEGLGGKFF.

This clonotype was detected a few times. The V gene is TRBV5-1, the J gene TRBJ1-2, with no clear D. Germline V lookup: CDR1 SGHRS, CDR2 YFSETQ. The V end was cut by 1 base, the J end by 8 bases, with 9 bases between. The CDR3 consists of 12 residues. The CDR3 coding sequence is TGCGCCAGCAGCTTGACGTGGGAAGGCTACACCTTC. It codes for CASSLTWEGYTF.

The chain recombines TRBV6-6 with TRBJ2-5; D gene unclear. CDR3 size: 12 residues. Trimming left V 11 bases short and J 5 bases short, with 15 bases between. From germline, CDR1 is MNHNY and CDR2 SVGAGI (reference sequence). As DNA, the CDR3 is TGTGCCGCGAAGGGCACTACGGAGACCCAGTACTTC. It yields the protein CAAKGTTETQYF.

This clonotype was seen a few times. The J gene is TRBJ2-1, the V gene TRBV6-2 or TRBV6-3, with D possibly matching TRBD1 (6 bases). The CDR3 spans 14 residues. CDR1 is MNHEY, CDR2 SVGEGT, per germline. Trimming took 7 bases from V and 7 from J, leaving 17 bases between them. DNA for the CDR3: TGTGCCAGCAAGACACGGGCAGGGACAAATGAGCAGTTCTTC. Its protein product is CASKTRAGTNEQFF.

This clonotype came up a few times. The CDR3 nucleotides read TGTGCCAGCACCCCAACCTCCGGGCTAAATTACAATGAGCAGTTCTTC. Translation: CASTPTSGLNYNEQFF. The gene calls are TRBV12-3 or TRBV12-4 and TRBJ2-1; no firm D call. The CDR3 runs 16 residues. Between the trimmed V and J ends, which lost 7 bases and 4 bases, there was a span of 20 bases.

The genes are TRBV9 and TRBJ2-5; 8 nucleotides agree with TRBD2. V gave up 3 bases and J gave up 0 bases; unmatched junction bases: 7. The CDR3 length is 16 residues. Per germline, CDR1 SGDLS and CDR2 YYNGEE. As DNA, the CDR3 is TGTGCCAGCAGCGAAGAGGGCGGGAGGAACCAAGAGACCCAGTACTTC. Its protein product is CASSEEGGRNQETQYF.

This CDR3 is CASSFSATGTDTQYF. In DNA, the CDR3 is TGTGCCAGCAGTTTTTCGGCGACGGGGACAGATACGCAGTATTTT. The chain recombines TRBV12-3 or TRBV12-4 with TRBJ2-3; a possible D gene is TRBD2 (5 bases). The CDR3 runs to 15 residues. The V end was cut by 3 bases, the J end by 3 bases, with 13 bases between.

The chain couples TRBV7-9 to TRBJ2-7; TRBD2 agrees at 14 bases. Germline loops: CDR1 SEHNR, CDR2 FQNEAQ (reference sequence). The CDR3 has 17 residues. J lost 0 bases, V lost 4 bases, and 5 bases had no gene match. CDR3 DNA sequence: TGTGCCAGCAGCTCCCCCGGGACTAGCGGGGGCTCCTACGAGCAGTACTTC. This translates into CASSSPGTSGGSYEQYF. The full variable domain, with the rest looked up from reference TRBV7-9 and TRBJ2-7, is DTGVSQNPRHKITKRGQNVTFRCDPISEHNRLYWYRQTLGQGPEFLTYFQNEAQLEKSRLLSDRFSAERPKGSFSTLEIQRTEQGDSAMYLCASSSPGTSGGSYEQYFGPGTRLTVT.

The chain has TRBV20-1 and TRBJ1-2; D unresolved. The CDR3 has 13 residues. V lost 6 bases and J 3 bases, leaving 14 bases between the germline ends. Looked up from germline, CDR1 is DFQATT and CDR2 is SNEGSKA (reference sequence). The CDR3 is CSARTGGHYGYTF. As DNA, the CDR3 is TGCAGTGCCCGAACGGGCGGCCACTATGGCTACACCTTC.

This clonotype showed up many times. The gene calls are TRBV5-1 and TRBJ2-3; 8 bases align to TRBD2. V gave up 4 bases and J gave up 0 bases; unmatched junction bases: 7. The CDR3 is 16 residues long. CDR1 is SGHRS and CDR2 is YFSETQ in the germline V gene. CDR3 bases: TGCGCCAGCAGCATCCCGGGAGGGGGGAGCACAGATACGCAGTATTTT. The encoded protein is CASSIPGGGSTDTQYF.

The chain couples TRBV5-1 to TRBJ1-1, with D perhaps matching TRBD1 (5 bases). Trimming took off 1 base at V and 0 bases at J, with 10 bases between the two ends. The germline gives CDR1 SGHRS, CDR2 YFSETQ. This CDR3 is built from 15 residues. As DNA, the CDR3 is TGCGCCAGCAGCTTGACCGGACAAGTGAACACTGAAGCTTTCTTT. Protein: CASSLTGQVNTEAFF.

This clonotype turned up a few times. This chain connects TRBV6-1 to TRBJ2-1; no clear D gene. The V gene's germline CDR1 is MNHNS and CDR2 SASEGT. V lost 6 bases to trimming and J lost 9 bases, with 15 bases between them. The CDR3 extends over 13 amino acids. The CDR3 coding sequence is TGTGCCAGCAGCCGTAGAAGTGAGAGTGAGCAGTTCTTC. Translating gives CASSRRSESEQFF.

This clonotype was detected only a few times. This chain links TRBV5-1 with TRBJ2-2; D is uncertain. The CDR3 runs to 15 residues. Per the germline V gene, CDR1 is SGHRS and CDR2 is YFSETQ. Trimming took 0 bases from V and 3 from J, leaving 9 bases between them. The CDR3 sequence is CASSLGVLYTGELFF. CDR3 DNA sequence: TGCGCCAGCAGCTTGGGAGTCCTGTACACCGGGGAGCTGTTTTTT.

This clonotype was detected only a few times. V is TRBV29-1 and J is TRBJ2-3, with TRBD1 as a possible D gene (5 bases). V was pared by 2 bases and J by 3 bases, with 18 bases between. The CDR3 has 16 residues. Germline V gene lookup returns CDR1 SQVTM and CDR2 ANQGSEA. The CDR3, as DNA: TGCAGCGTTGAAAGTAGGGCAGGGCGGTTTACAGATACGCAGTATTTT. Its translation is CSVESRAGRFTDTQYF.

This clonotype turned up a few times. The chain has TRBV24-1 and TRBJ1-1, with D possibly TRBD1 on 5 matching bases. The V end was cut by 4 bases, the J end by 1 base, with 12 bases between. CDR3 length: 15 residues. The germline CDR1 and CDR2 sequences are KGHDR and SFDVKD. CDR3 in DNA: TGTGCCACCAGTGACTCAGGGAACCCGAACACTGAAGCTTTCTTT. The encoded protein is CATSDSGNPNTEAFF.